This record covers a single TCR beta chain. The data are from a study of blood T cell repertoires in COVID-19. Overall study: The United States, Italy and Spain were the sources of the acute and convalescent COVID-19 samples. In each case, the material was cDNA or gDNA derived from T cells, B-cell-depleted T cells, or PBMCs.

Germline V gene sequence: CDR1 KGHSH, CDR2 LQKENI. The CDR3 is 15 amino acids. J lost 1 base, V lost 5 bases, and 8 bases had no gene match. Authors' methods: The authors estimated nucleated cell counts from reference gene primer amplification. Profiled with immunoSEQ multiplex PCR; TCRdb holds only in-frame clones, not every one. V and J calls and clone size are given by that table; D and trimming were obtained from the DNA. The sample lists roughly 140,000 clones; more than 65% were seen once. The rearrangement links TRBV18 to TRBJ2-7; 7 bases agree with TRBD2. This clonotype originated in a woman between 45 and 60 years old with acute or convalescent COVID-19. Sequenced sample: peripheral blood. In DNA form, the CDR3 reads TGTGCCAGCTCATTTAGGCAGGGAGGGTCCTACGAGCAGTACTTC. This encodes CASSFRQGGSYEQYF.